This T cell receptor beta chain was profiled in a study of T cell responses to AZD1222 COVID-19 vaccine. Whole-study results and caveats: Baseline serology detected seropositivity in only six AZD1222 recipients.

Concerning this clone: Its antigen remains unidentified.

The data were produced by immunoSEQ multiplex PCR, yet TCRdb's version contains in-frame clones alone and is incomplete. The top ten hold approximately 0.69% of the sample, which has around 150,000 clones, around 95% seen once. The clonotype comes from an adult in good health. This sample comprised peripheral blood, obtained on day 0 of AZD1222 vaccination.

The CDR3 DNA sequence: TGTGCTAGTGGTTTGGTACCTAACAGGGGAACTGAAGCTTTCTTT. Translating it yields CASGLVPNRGTEAFF. This chain joins TRBV12-5 and TRBJ1-1, with 7 positions matching TRBD1. Germline V gene sequence: CDR1 LGHNT, CDR2 FRNRAP. The V gene end was trimmed by 0 bases and the J gene end by 5 bases; junction bases not matched to a gene: 6. The CDR3 loop spans 15 amino acids.